These T cell receptor beta chains were read from a single sample in a study of T-cell memory formation after mild COVID-19. TCRdb analysed the 5' RACE reads with MiXCR anew, one entry per CDR3 protein. The table lists approximately 490,000 distinct CDR3 sequences, around 21% of them singletons. What was sequenced was PBMCs or a T cell subset sorted from them (not recorded which). These receptors all stem from an adult woman who had mild COVID-19 (a few samples of this study predate the infection). Cell type and time point are not known. The CDR3 runs from the conserved cysteine through the conserved F or W. D genes are given only for firm matches. Size is stated for part of the rows, as once, few or many counts, or as a class when the clone is expanded.

>TRBV7-9|few|TRBJ1-1|TRBD1
CASSSDRPSLNTEAFF
TGTGCCAGCAGCTCGGACAGGCCTAGCCTAAACACTGAAGCTTTCTTT
>TRBV29-1|NA|TRBJ2-1|NA
CSAQGGSNEQFF
TGCAGCGCCCAAGGAGGGAGCAATGAGCAGTTCTTC
>TRBV2|NA|TRBJ2-5|TRBD2
CASSEEGIGLAVETQYF
TGTGCCAGCAGCGAAGAGGGTATTGGACTAGCGGTGGAGACCCAGTACTTC
>TRBV20-1|once|TRBJ2-1|NA
CSAREEGHEQFF
TGCAGTGCTAGAGAGGAAGGACATGAGCAGTTCTTC
>TRBV19|NA|TRBJ1-1|NA
CASSIRINTEAFF
TGTGCCAGTAGTATACGGATTAACACTGAAGCTTTCTTT
>TRBV7-6|NA|TRBJ2-3|NA
CASSLDQLGSTDTQYF
TGTGCCAGCAGCTTAGATCAGCTGGGGAGCACAGATACGCAGTATTTT
>TRBV4-3|NA|TRBJ1-2|TRBD1
CASSTGQGVSGYTF
TGCGCCAGCAGCACGGGACAGGGGGTCAGTGGCTACACCTTC
>TRBV7-8|once|TRBJ2-7|NA
CASSFEVYYEQYF
TGTGCCAGCAGCTTCGAGGTCTACTACGAGCAGTACTTC
>TRBV12-3/TRBV12-4|many|TRBJ2-7|NA
CASSLLLDTYEQYF
TGTGCCAGCAGTCTACTACTGGACACTTACGAGCAGTACTTC
>TRBV7-3|NA|TRBJ2-3|TRBD2
CASSREGLAEDRLWEDTQYF
TGTGCCAGCAGCCGAGAGGGACTAGCGGAGGACCGCCTTTGGGAGGATACGCAGTATTTT
>TRBV3-1|NA|TRBJ2-3|NA
CASSLQRRDTQYF
TGTGCCAGCAGCCTCCAACGACGGGATACGCAGTATTTT
>TRBV15|NA|TRBJ1-5|NA
CATSLGTAFNQPQHF
TGTGCCACCAGCCTGGGGACGGCGTTTAATCAGCCCCAGCATTTT
>TRBV7-3|many|TRBJ2-3|TRBD2
CASSSVAGGTDTQYF
TGTGCCAGCAGCTCGGTAGCGGGAGGGACAGATACGCAGTATTTT
>TRBV6-5|NA|TRBJ1-1|NA
CASRYLGMNTEAFF
TGTGCCAGCAGATACCTGGGGATGAACACTGAAGCTTTCTTT
>TRBV28|NA|TRBJ2-7|NA
CASSWAQPYEQYF
TGTGCCAGCTCTTGGGCGCAGCCCTACGAGCAGTACTTC
>TRBV7-7|NA|TRBJ2-3|NA
CASTALLGADTQYF
TGTGCCAGCACCGCCCTTCTAGGGGCAGATACGCAGTATTTT
>TRBV18|NA|TRBJ2-3|TRBD2
CASSPPTGGSTDTQYF
TGTGCCAGCTCACCACCTACGGGGGGGAGCACAGATACGCAGTATTTT
>TRBV12-3/TRBV12-4|NA|TRBJ1-1|TRBD1
CASIGQGRNTEAFF
TGTGCCAGCATCGGACAGGGTAGGAACACTGAAGCTTTCTTT
>TRBV9|NA|TRBJ2-3|TRBD1
CASSVDRDTDTQYF
TGTGCCAGCAGCGTCGACAGGGACACAGATACGCAGTATTTT
>TRBV19|once|TRBJ2-1|TRBD2
CASSLGLAEANEQFF
TGTGCCAGTAGCCTAGGACTAGCGGAGGCCAATGAGCAGTTCTTC
>TRBV7-8|many|TRBJ1-5|NA
CASSFEPEVKGQPQHF
TGTGCCAGCAGCTTCGAGCCAGAAGTTAAAGGTCAGCCCCAGCATTTT
>TRBV7-9|NA|TRBJ1-4|NA
CASSLEGTTNEKLFF
TGTGCCAGCAGCTTAGAAGGAACAACTAATGAAAAACTGTTTTTT
>TRBV20-1|many|TRBJ2-7|NA
CSARGNRVDLSYEQYF
TGCAGTGCTAGAGGTAACAGGGTGGACCTCTCCTACGAGCAGTACTTC
>TRBV6-6|few|TRBJ1-2|TRBD1
CASSSRTGWGRGYTF
TGTGCCAGCAGTTCCCGGACAGGGTGGGGGAGGGGCTACACCTTC
>TRBV24-1|few|TRBJ2-3|NA
CATSDSPAVGHTQYF
TGTGCCACCAGTGATTCTCCGGCCGTGGGGCATACGCAGTATTTT
>TRBV25-1|NA|TRBJ1-1|NA
CASSEHPTGGNTEAFF
TGTGCCAGCAGTGAACACCCGACGGGGGGCAACACTGAAGCTTTCTTT
>TRBV5-1|NA|TRBJ1-1|NA
CASSGLTDRRNTEAFF
TGCGCCAGCAGCGGATTGACAGACAGGAGGAACACTGAAGCTTTCTTT
>TRBV6-2/TRBV6-3|few|TRBJ1-2|NA
CASRTGSLVGYTF
TGTGCCAGCAGGACAGGTTCTCTGGTGGGCTACACCTTC
>TRBV7-9|many|TRBJ2-6|TRBD1
CASSSSGGGGANVLTF
TGTGCCAGCAGCTCCTCAGGGGGCGGTGGGGCCAACGTCCTGACTTTC
>TRBV11-3|NA|TRBJ2-7|TRBD1
CASSSQDRAYEQYF
TGTGCCAGCAGCTCTCAGGACAGGGCCTACGAGCAGTACTTC
>TRBV7-2|NA|TRBJ1-2|NA
CASSLGLVTNYGYTF
TGTGCCAGCAGCTTAGGTCTCGTGACGAACTATGGCTACACCTTC
>TRBV5-1|few|TRBJ2-7|NA
CASSPGEVYEQYF
TGCGCCAGCAGCCCAGGGGAAGTATACGAGCAGTACTTC
>TRBV6-5|NA|TRBJ2-2|NA
CATHSDNTGELFF
TGTGCCACGCACTCGGATAACACCGGGGAGCTGTTTTTT
>TRBV4-1|NA|TRBJ2-7|TRBD1
CASSQGGQGVYEQYF
TGCGCCAGCAGCCAAGGTGGACAGGGGGTTTACGAGCAGTACTTC
>TRBV6-1|NA|TRBJ2-7|NA
CASRGAASSYEQYF
TGTGCCAGCAGGGGGGCGGCGAGCTCCTACGAGCAGTACTTC
>TRBV20-1|few|TRBJ2-3|TRBD2
CSARDSKREAIRTQYF
TGCAGTGCTAGAGATAGTAAGCGGGAGGCCATCCGGACGCAGTATTTT
>TRBV2|NA|TRBJ2-7|TRBD1
CARSGQGPYEQYF
TGTGCCCGCAGTGGACAGGGCCCTTACGAGCAGTACTTC
>TRBV2|NA|TRBJ2-1|TRBD2
CASSQTSGGANEQFF
TGTGCCAGCAGCCAGACTAGCGGGGGGGCAAATGAGCAGTTCTTC
>TRBV11-2|NA|TRBJ1-1|NA
CASSLAGVKRAEAFF
TGTGCCAGCAGCTTAGCGGGGGTAAAGAGGGCTGAAGCTTTCTTT
>TRBV6-2/TRBV6-3|NA|TRBJ2-3|NA
CASRPGQSTDTQYF
TGTGCCAGCAGACCGGGACAAAGCACAGATACGCAGTATTTT
>TRBV4-3|few|TRBJ2-7|NA
CASSQQVSYEQYF
TGCGCCAGCAGCCAACAGGTGTCCTACGAGCAGTACTTC
>TRBV11-2|many|TRBJ2-7|NA
CASSLEPGVGYEQYF
TGTGCCAGCAGCTTAGAGCCTGGTGTGGGTTACGAGCAGTACTTC
>TRBV12-3/TRBV12-4|few|TRBJ2-5|TRBD2
CASSWTSGRETQYF
TGTGCCAGCAGTTGGACTAGCGGGAGAGAGACCCAGTACTTC
>TRBV4-2|NA|TRBJ1-2|NA
CASSQPGSNYGYTF
TGTGCCAGCAGCCAACCGGGATCCAACTATGGCTACACCTTC
>TRBV5-1|NA|TRBJ2-1|TRBD1
CASSLTTGMDEQFF
TGCGCCAGCAGCTTAACGACAGGGATGGATGAGCAGTTCTTC
>TRBV29-1|few|TRBJ2-1|TRBD1
CSVTGTGSFF
TGCAGCGTTACCGGGACAGGCTCATTCTTC
>TRBV13|many|TRBJ2-7|NA
CASSLVGQPYEQYF
TGTGCCAGCAGCTTAGTAGGACAGCCCTACGAGCAGTACTTC
>TRBV12-3/TRBV12-4|many|TRBJ2-1|NA
CASSVQGIREQFF
TGTGCCAGCAGTGTCCAGGGTATCCGTGAGCAGTTCTTC
>TRBV5-1|many|TRBJ2-1|NA
CASSLAPVRGNNEQFF
TGCGCCAGCAGCTTGGCCCCGGTCCGCGGGAATAATGAGCAGTTCTTC